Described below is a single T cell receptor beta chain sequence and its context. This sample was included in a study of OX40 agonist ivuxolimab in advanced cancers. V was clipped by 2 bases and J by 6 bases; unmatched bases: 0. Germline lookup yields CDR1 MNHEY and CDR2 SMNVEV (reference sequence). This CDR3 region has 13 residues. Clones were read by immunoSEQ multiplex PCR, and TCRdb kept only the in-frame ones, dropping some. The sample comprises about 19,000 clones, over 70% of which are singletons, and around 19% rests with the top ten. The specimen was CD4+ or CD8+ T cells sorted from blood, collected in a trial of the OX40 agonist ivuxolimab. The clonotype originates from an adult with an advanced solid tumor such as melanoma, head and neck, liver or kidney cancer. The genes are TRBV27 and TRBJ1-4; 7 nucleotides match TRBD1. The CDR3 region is CASSLQGDEKLFF. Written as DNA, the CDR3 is TGTGCCAGCAGTTTACAGGGGGATGAAAAACTGTTTTTT.